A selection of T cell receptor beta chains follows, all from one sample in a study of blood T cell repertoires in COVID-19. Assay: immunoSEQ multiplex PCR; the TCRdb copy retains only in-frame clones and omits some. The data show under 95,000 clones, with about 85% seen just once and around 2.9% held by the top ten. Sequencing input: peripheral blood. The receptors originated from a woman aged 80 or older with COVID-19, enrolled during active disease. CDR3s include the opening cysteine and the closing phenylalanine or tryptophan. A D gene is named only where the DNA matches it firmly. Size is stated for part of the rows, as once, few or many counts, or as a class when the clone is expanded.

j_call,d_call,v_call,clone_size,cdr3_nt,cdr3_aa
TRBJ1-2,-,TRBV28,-,TGTGCCAGCAGTTTCTCACGGGACTCCTATGGCTACACCTTC,CASSFSRDSYGYTF
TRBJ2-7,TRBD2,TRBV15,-,TGTGCCACCAGCAGAGCGGGGGGCTCCTACGAGCAGTACTTC,CATSRAGGSYEQYF
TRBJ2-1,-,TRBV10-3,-,TGTGCCATCAGTGGTATTGGGGGCCCCGGACCCTACAATGAGCAGTTCTTC,CAISGIGGPGPYNEQFF
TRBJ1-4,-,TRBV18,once,TGTGCCAGCTCAAAATATGCAACTAATGAAAAACTGTTTTTT,CASSKYATNEKLFF
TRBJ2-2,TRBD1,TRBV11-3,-,TGTGCCAGCAGCTTAGGTCCAATCGGGACAGGGGCCGGGGAGCTGTTTTTT,CASSLGPIGTGAGELFF
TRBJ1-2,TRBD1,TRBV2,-,TGTGCCAGCACCTGGGACAGGGGCGACGGCTACACCTTC,CASTWDRGDGYTF
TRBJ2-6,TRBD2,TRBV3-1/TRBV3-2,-,TGTGCCAGCAGTCGAAGCGGGACGTCCTCTGGGGCCAACGTCCTGACTTTC,CASSRSGTSSGANVLTF
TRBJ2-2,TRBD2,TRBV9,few,TGTGCCAGCAGCGTACAGCGGGAGGTTTCCGGGGAGCTGTTTTTT,CASSVQREVSGELFF
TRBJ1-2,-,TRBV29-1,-,TGCAGCGTTGAAGATCGGGGTTCGGGCTATGGCTACACCTTC,CSVEDRGSGYGYTF
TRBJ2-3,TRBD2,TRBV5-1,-,TGCGCCAGCAGCTTGAGCGGGAGTACAGATACGCAGTATTTT,CASSLSGSTDTQYF
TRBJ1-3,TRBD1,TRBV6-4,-,TGTGCCAGCAGTGTAGAGACAGGGTTTCGCTCTGGAAACACCATATATTTT,CASSVETGFRSGNTIYF
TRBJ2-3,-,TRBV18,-,TGTGCCAGCTCACCGACAGGAAGCAACACAGATACGCAGTATTTT,CASSPTGSNTDTQYF
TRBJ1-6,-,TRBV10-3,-,TGTGCCATCAGTGAGGCCAGGGCGTCCTATAATTCACCCCTCCACTTT,CAISEARASYNSPLHF
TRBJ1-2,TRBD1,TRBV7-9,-,TGTGCCAGCAGCACGGCGGGACAGCCCTATGGCTACACCTTC,CASSTAGQPYGYTF
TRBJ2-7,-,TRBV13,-,TGTGCCAGCAGCTTTTCAGGGGAATCCTACGAGCAGTACTTC,CASSFSGESYEQYF
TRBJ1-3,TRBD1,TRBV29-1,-,TGCAGCGTCGCTACGCTCTCGGGACAGGGGAGAAACACCATATATTTT,CSVATLSGQGRNTIYF
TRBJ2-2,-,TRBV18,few,TGTGCCAGCTCTCTAACGGGCGGGGAGCTGTTTTTT,CASSLTGGELFF